The rows below give T cell receptor beta chains drawn from one sample of a study of blood T cell repertoires in COVID-19. Profiled with immunoSEQ multiplex PCR; TCRdb holds only in-frame clones, not every one. The table has fewer than 250,000 clones, about nine tenths seen once. Sequencing was done on a sample of peripheral blood. The receptors shown here come from a woman aged 55-69 years with acute or convalescent COVID-19. The CDR3 runs from the conserved cysteine through the conserved F or W. A D gene is named only where the DNA matches it firmly. For some rows the clone size is stated as once, few or many, or as a class when expanded; others skip it.

v_call	j_call	d_call	clone_size	cdr3_aa	cdr3_nt
TRBV7-2	TRBJ2-5	NA	NA	CASSLSQGQETQYF	TGTGCCAGCAGCTTATCACAGGGCCAAGAGACCCAGTACTTC
TRBV28	TRBJ2-3	TRBD1	NA	CASSWRDRDTQYF	TGTGCCAGCAGTTGGCGGGACAGGGATACGCAGTATTTT
TRBV6-2/TRBV6-3	TRBJ2-1	TRBD2	once	CASSYSSGLAGAHEQFF	TGTGCCAGCAGTTACTCCTCGGGACTAGCGGGAGCCCATGAGCAGTTCTTC
TRBV11-2	TRBJ2-7	NA	NA	CASSLDLLYEQYF	TGTGCCAGCAGCTTAGACCTTCTCTACGAGCAGTACTTC
TRBV5-1	TRBJ1-1	TRBD1	NA	CASSYDRGNSEAFF	TGCGCCAGCAGCTACGACAGGGGAAACTCTGAAGCTTTCTTT
TRBV11-2	TRBJ2-1	TRBD2	once	CASSSGLAEYNEQFF	TGTGCCAGCAGCTCCGGACTAGCGGAGTACAATGAGCAGTTCTTC
TRBV19	TRBJ2-5	NA	once	CASSIWGGLGRDGTQYF	TGTGCCAGTAGTATATGGGGAGGTCTGGGTCGGGATGGGACCCAGTACTTC
TRBV10-3	TRBJ2-7	TRBD1	NA	CAIMVCSRLEEYKGPGQGSYEQYF	TGTGCCATCATGGTGTGTTCGAGACTAGAGGAGTACAAGGGGCCGGGACAGGGCTCCTACGAGCAGTACTTC
TRBV19	TRBJ2-1	NA	NA	CASNDRLYNEQFF	TGTGCCAGTAATGACAGACTTTACAATGAGCAGTTCTTC
TRBV30	TRBJ1-1	NA	NA	CAGTRGGTEAFF	TGTGCCGGGACTAGGGGGGGCACTGAAGCTTTCTTT
TRBV6-5	TRBJ2-7	TRBD2	NA	CASSFVLAGGMTEQYF	TGTGCCAGCAGTTTCGTCCTAGCGGGGGGCATGACGGAGCAGTACTTC
TRBV6-1	TRBJ1-2	NA	NA	CASSEVGQGYYYGYTF	TGTGCCAGCAGTGAAGTTGGTCAGGGGTATTACTATGGCTACACCTTC
TRBV10-3	TRBJ1-4	TRBD1	NA	CAIRGTGPNEKLFF	TGTGCCATCAGAGGGACAGGGCCTAACGAAAAACTGTTTTTT
TRBV10-3	TRBJ2-4	NA	NA	CAISDVAGNIQYF	TGTGCCATCAGTGACGTGGCAGGTAACATTCAGTACTTC
TRBV27	TRBJ1-2	TRBD1	once	CASSQGTGFGYTF	TGTGCCAGCAGTCAAGGGACAGGGTTTGGCTACACCTTC
TRBV18	TRBJ1-2	TRBD1	NA	CASSPPGQGTNYGYTF	TGTGCCAGCTCACCACCGGGACAGGGAACTAACTATGGCTACACCTTC
TRBV19	TRBJ1-5	TRBD1	few	CASSTYRGREPQHF	TGTGCCAGTAGTACTTACAGGGGGCGCGAGCCCCAGCATTTT
TRBV14	TRBJ2-3	NA	NA	CASSQVRSPGADTQYF	TGTGCCAGCAGCCAAGTTCGCAGCCCAGGGGCAGATACGCAGTATTTT
TRBV10-3	TRBJ1-2	NA	NA	CAISESPLSGRADGYTF	TGTGCCATCAGTGAGTCCCCTCTTTCAGGGCGTGCAGATGGCTACACCTTC
TRBV2	TRBJ1-1	NA	NA	CASSKLQGNTEAFF	TGTGCCAGCAGTAAGCTACAGGGGAACACTGAAGCTTTCTTT
TRBV5-1	TRBJ1-6	NA	NA	CASSLGRGEGSPLHF	TGCGCCAGCAGCTTGGGACGGGGGGAAGGTTCACCCCTCCACTTT
TRBV30	TRBJ1-3	TRBD1	once	CAWRDRGQFSGNTIYF	TGTGCCTGGAGGGACAGGGGGCAGTTCTCTGGAAACACCATATATTTT